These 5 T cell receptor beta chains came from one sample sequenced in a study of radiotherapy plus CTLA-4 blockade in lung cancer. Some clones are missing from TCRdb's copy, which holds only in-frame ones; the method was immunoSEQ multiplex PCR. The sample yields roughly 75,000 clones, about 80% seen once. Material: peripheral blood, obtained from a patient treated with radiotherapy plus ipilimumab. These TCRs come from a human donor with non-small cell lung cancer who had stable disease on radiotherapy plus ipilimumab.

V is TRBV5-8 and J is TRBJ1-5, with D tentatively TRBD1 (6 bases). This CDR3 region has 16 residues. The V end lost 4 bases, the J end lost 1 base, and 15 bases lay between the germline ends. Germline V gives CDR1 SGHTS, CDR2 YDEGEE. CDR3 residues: CASSAKQGISNQPQHF. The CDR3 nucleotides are TGTGCCAGCAGCGCGAAGCAGGGGATAAGCAATCAGCCCCAGCATTTT.

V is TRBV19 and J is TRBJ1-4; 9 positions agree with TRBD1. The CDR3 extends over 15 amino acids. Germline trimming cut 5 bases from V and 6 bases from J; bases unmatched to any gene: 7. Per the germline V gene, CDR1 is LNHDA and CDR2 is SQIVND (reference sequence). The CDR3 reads CASSPLGQGDEKLFF. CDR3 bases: TGTGCCAGTAGTCCCCTGGGACAGGGAGATGAAAAACTGTTTTTT.

The CDR3 DNA reads as TGTGCCAGCCAGACTAGCGGAAACTACGAGCAGTACTTC. Translating it yields CASQTSGNYEQYF. The chain joins TRBV28 to TRBJ2-7; 9 positions agree with TRBD2. Looked up from germline, CDR1 is MDHEN and CDR2 is SYDVKM. CDR3 size: 13 residues. Trimming cost V 8 bases and J 3 bases; bases outside gene matches: 5.

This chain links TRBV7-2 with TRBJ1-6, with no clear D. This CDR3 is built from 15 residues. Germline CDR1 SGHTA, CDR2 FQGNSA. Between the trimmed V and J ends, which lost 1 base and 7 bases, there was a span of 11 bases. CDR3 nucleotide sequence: TGTGCCAGCAGCTTAGAAGTGGGCCAGAATTCACCCCTCCACTTT. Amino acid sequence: CASSLEVGQNSPLHF.

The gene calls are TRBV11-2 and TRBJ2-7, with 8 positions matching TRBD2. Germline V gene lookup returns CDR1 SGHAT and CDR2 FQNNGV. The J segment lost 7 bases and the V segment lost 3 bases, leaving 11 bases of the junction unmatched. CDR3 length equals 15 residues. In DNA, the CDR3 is TGTGCCAGCAGCTTTACAGCGGGAGCAGCAGAAGAGCAGTACTTC. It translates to CASSFTAGAAEEQYF. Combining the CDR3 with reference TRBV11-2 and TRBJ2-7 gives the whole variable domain EAGVAQSPRYKIIEKRQSVAFWCNPISGHATLYWYQQILGQGPKLLIQFQNNGVVDDSQLPKDRFSAERLKGVDSTLKIQPAKLEDSAVYLCASSFTAGAAEEQYFGPGTRLTVT.